Presented here are 13 T cell receptor beta chains from one specimen sequenced in a study of patients with pleural tuberculosis. TCRdb independently ran MiXCR on the reads; one entry per CDR3 protein. The sample shows around 50,000 distinct CDR3 sequences, around 6.7% of them seen only once. The receptors shown here come from a human donor with pleural tuberculosis.

On this clonotype itself: The conserved final phenylalanine or tryptophan is absent from the CDR3, which likely points to a read error. The chain carries TRBV7-3 and TRBJ2-3; TRBD1 might be the D (5 bases). The ends were cut back, 2 bases at V and 4 bases at J, with 7 bases in the middle. This CDR3 is 13 amino acids long. Per germline, CDR1 SGHTA and CDR2 FQGTGA. The CDR3: CASSLQGADTQYL. CDR3 bases: TGTGCCAGCAGCTTACAGGGTGCAGATACGCAGTATCTT.

This clonotype has at least ten counts. The chain uses TRBV12-3 or TRBV12-4 and TRBJ1-1; maybe TRBD1 (5 bases). The CDR3 totals 17 residues. The ends were cut back, 5 bases at V and 4 bases at J, with 23 bases in the middle. This CDR3 reads CASSTRGLWGKFTEAFF. CDR3 in DNA: TGTGCCAGCAGTACGCGGGGCCTCTGGGGGAAATTCACTGAAGCTTTCTTT.

J is TRBJ2-5 and V is TRBV12-3 or TRBV12-4; D might be TRBD1 (6 bases). The CDR3 runs to 14 residues. The V end was cut by 8 bases, the J end by 1 base, with 14 bases between. CDR3 nucleotide sequence: TGTGCCAGCGGCCGGACAGCAGGCCAAGAGACCCAGTACTTC. Its protein is CASGRTAGQETQYF.

This clonotype was seen repeatedly, ten times or more. The rearrangement links TRBV20-1 to TRBJ2-5; D perhaps matches TRBD2 (5 bases). CDR1 and CDR2 from the germline V gene are DFQATT and SNEGSKA (reference sequence). Trimming pared 6 bases from V and 5 bases from J, leaving 13 bases between. CDR3 size: 12 residues. The CDR3: CSALDLGETQYF. As DNA, the CDR3 is TGCAGTGCACTAGACCTTGGGGAGACCCAGTACTTC.

V gene TRBV29-1 combines with J gene TRBJ2-5; D not resolved. The CDR3 extends over 15 amino acids. The V gene lost 1 base and the J gene lost 0 bases, with 12 bases spanning the gap. Germline values: CDR1 SQVTM, CDR2 ANQGSEA. CDR3 residues: CSVEGTPNDQETQYF. CDR3 sequence (DNA): TGCAGCGTTGAAGGTACGCCGAACGACCAAGAGACCCAGTACTTC.

This clonotype came up a few times. The chain links TRBV12-3 or TRBV12-4 to TRBJ2-5; D remains unclear. The CDR3 covers 13 residues. Trimming took off 5 bases at V and 4 bases at J, with 11 bases between the two ends. In nucleotides, the CDR3 is TGTGCCAGCAGTCTCGGTTGGGGAGAGACCCAGTACTTC. It translates to CASSLGWGETQYF.

This clonotype was seen once. This CDR3 is missing its conserved last phenylalanine or tryptophan, likely due to a read error. The chain uses TRBV19 and TRBJ1-1; D possibly corresponds to TRBD1 (5 bases). This CDR3 region has 14 residues. Trimming stripped 1 base from V and 4 bases from J, with 10 bases between. The germline gives CDR1 LNHDA, CDR2 SQIVND (reference sequence). For the CDR3, the DNA is TGTGCCAGTAGTATAGGGGGAAGGGGCACTGAAGCTTTCTCT. Translation: CASSIGGRGTEAFS.

This clonotype was counted at least ten times. The chain has TRBV20-1 and TRBJ1-2, with D hard to call. CDR1 and CDR2 from the germline V gene are DFQATT and SNEGSKA (reference sequence). The CDR3 has 13 amino acids. V was cut by 3 bases and J by 5 bases, with 13 bases left in between. The CDR3 DNA sequence: TGCAGTGCTAGCGTTTTCTCTGGGTATGGCTACACCTTC. Protein product: CSASVFSGYGYTF.

On this clonotype: A much larger clone lies a single base off, so this may be a read error. The chain joins TRBV3-1 to TRBJ1-1; D is undetermined. The germline gives CDR1 LGHDT, CDR2 YNNKEL (reference sequence). The CDR3 consists of 14 residues. The chain's CDR3 is CASSQGGLNTKAFF. The CDR3 bases are TGTGCCAGCAGCCAAGGGGGATTGAACACTAAAGCTTTCTTT.

This clonotype was found many times. The gene calls are TRBV28 and TRBJ2-7; 10 bases agree with TRBD1. After removal of 4 bases from V and 2 bases from J, the junction contained 5 bases not matched to a gene. This CDR3 spans 15 amino acids. Germline values: CDR1 MDHEN, CDR2 SYDVKM. The CDR3 DNA reads as TGTGCCAGCAGTTCCAACGGACAGGGGGCCTACGAGCAGTACTTC. Translated, it gives CASSSNGQGAYEQYF.

This clonotype was seen at least ten times. This chain links TRBV11-2 with TRBJ1-5; D not certain. The CDR3 runs 15 residues. V was shortened by 5 bases and J by 0 bases, with 11 bases between the two germline ends. Germline CDR1 is SGHAT and CDR2 is FQNNGV. CDR3 nucleotide sequence: TGTGCCAGCAGCATTACCGGGGATAGCAATCAGCCCCAGCATTTT. This encodes CASSITGDSNQPQHF. The full variable domain, with the rest looked up from reference TRBV11-2 and TRBJ1-5, is EAGVAQSPRYKIIEKRQSVAFWCNPISGHATLYWYQQILGQGPKLLIQFQNNGVVDDSQLPKDRFSAERLKGVDSTLKIQPAKLEDSAVYLCASSITGDSNQPQHFGDGTRLSIL.

Ten or more counts support this clonotype. The genes are TRBV20-1 and TRBJ2-1; 8 nucleotides match TRBD2. V shed 1 base and J 6 bases; nucleotides not matched to a gene: 5. From germline, CDR1 is DFQATT and CDR2 SNEGSKA (reference sequence). This CDR3 spans 14 amino acids. The CDR3 DNA reads as TGCAGTGCTAGAGCGAGGCTAGCGGGCAATGAGCAGTTCTTC. It specifies CSARARLAGNEQFF.

This clonotype appeared a few times. This chain connects TRBV19 to TRBJ2-1; perhaps TRBD2 as D (6 bases). The germline gives CDR1 LNHDA, CDR2 SQIVND (reference sequence). With 3 bases removed from V and 10 bases from J, the gap between germline ends came to 16 bases. This CDR3 region has 14 residues. The CDR3 protein is CASSIRASAGEQFF. CDR3 DNA sequence: TGTGCCAGTAGTATTAGGGCTAGCGCTGGAGAGCAGTTCTTC.